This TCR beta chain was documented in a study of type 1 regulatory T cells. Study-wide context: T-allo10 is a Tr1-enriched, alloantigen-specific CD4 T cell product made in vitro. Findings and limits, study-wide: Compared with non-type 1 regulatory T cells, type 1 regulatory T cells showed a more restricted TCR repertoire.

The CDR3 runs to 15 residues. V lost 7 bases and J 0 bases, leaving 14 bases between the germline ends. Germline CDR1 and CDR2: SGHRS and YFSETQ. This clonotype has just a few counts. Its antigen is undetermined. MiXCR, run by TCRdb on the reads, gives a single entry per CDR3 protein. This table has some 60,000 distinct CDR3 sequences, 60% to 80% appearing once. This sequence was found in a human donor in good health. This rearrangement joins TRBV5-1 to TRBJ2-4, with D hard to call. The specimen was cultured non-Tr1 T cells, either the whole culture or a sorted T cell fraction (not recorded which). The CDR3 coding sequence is TGCGCCAGCGCGCCCTCCCCCTTAGCCAAAAACATTCAGTACTTC. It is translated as CASAPSPLAKNIQYF.